This TCR beta chain was identified during a study of T cell responses to AZD1222 COVID-19 vaccine. V lost 4 bases and J lost 4, with 11 bases in between. CDR1 and CDR2 from the germline V gene are SNHLY and FYNNEI. CDR3 size: 14 residues. TCRdb's table, derived via immunoSEQ multiplex PCR, lists solely in-frame clones and lacks some. The data contain roughly 150,000 clones, roughly 92% of them singletons. The starting material was peripheral blood, obtained on day 0 of AZD1222 vaccination. The sequence derives from an adult in good health. This sequence joins TRBV2 and TRBJ2-1; a possible D gene is TRBD2 (5 bases). The CDR3 region is CASSATLDYNEQFF. CDR3 DNA sequence: TGTGCCAGCAGTGCTACACTAGATTACAATGAGCAGTTCTTC.